These 26 T cell receptor beta chains originate from one sample sequenced in a study of T-cell memory formation after mild COVID-19. Via MiXCR, TCRdb re-called the 5' RACE reads, giving one row per CDR3 protein. This table has over 70,000 distinct CDR3 sequences, around an eighth appearing once. The specimen sequenced was PBMCs or a T cell subset sorted from them (not recorded which). The source is an adult woman who had mild COVID-19 (a few samples of this study predate the infection). Cell type and time point are not known.

The chain is built from TRBV20-1 and TRBJ2-1; 7 positions match TRBD2. From germline, CDR1 is DFQATT and CDR2 SNEGSKA (reference sequence). V dropped 3 bases and J dropped 3; count of bases not matched to a gene: 5. This CDR3 is 14 amino acids long. CDR3 in amino acids: CSASSSGDYNEQFF. The CDR3 nucleotides read TGCAGTGCTAGTTCTAGCGGTGACTACAATGAGCAGTTCTTC.

The chain combines TRBV29-1 with TRBJ1-2; D remains unclear. Germline V gives CDR1 SQVTM, CDR2 ANQGSEA. V was cut by 5 bases and J by 8 bases, with 18 bases left in between. The length of the CDR3 is 13 residues. CDR3: CSVPDKGLLGYTF. CDR3 in DNA: TGCAGCGTTCCTGACAAGGGCCTTTTGGGCTACACCTTC.

This CDR3 reads CASSNSSGLIWVYNEQFF. DNA of the CDR3: TGCGCCAGCAGCAATTCCTCAGGGTTGATTTGGGTTTACAATGAGCAGTTCTTC. The chain carries TRBV5-1 and TRBJ2-1, with a tentative D call TRBD1 (5 bases). The CDR3 is made up of 18 amino acids. Trimming pared 4 bases from V and 4 bases from J, leaving 24 bases between. In germline, CDR1 is SGHRS, CDR2 YFSETQ. The complete variable domain, with remaining parts taken from reference TRBV5-1 and TRBJ2-1, reads KAGVTQTPRYLIKTRGQQVTLSCSPISGHRSVSWYQQTPGQGLQFLFEYFSETQRNKGNFPGRFSGRQFSNSRSEMNVSTLELGDSALYLCASSNSSGLIWVYNEQFFGPGTRLTVL.

As DNA, the CDR3 is TGTGCCAGCAGCCCTCAGGGGGCGGGGGGCCTCTACGAGCAGTACTTC. It yields the protein CASSPQGAGGLYEQYF. The chain uses TRBV7-9 and TRBJ2-7; D tentatively fits TRBD1 or TRBD2 (8 bases each). CDR3 length equals 16 residues. V was clipped by 5 bases and J by 3 bases, with 20 bases between them. The germline gives CDR1 SEHNR, CDR2 FQNEAQ (reference sequence).

By share of the sample, this clonotype is medium-sized. The chain combines TRBV29-1 with TRBJ2-1; 9 bases agree with TRBD1. With V trimmed by 7 bases and J by 8 bases, 6 bases remained unmatched. This CDR3 is built from 12 residues. CDR1 is SQVTM and CDR2 is ANQGSEA in the germline V gene. DNA of the CDR3: TGCAGCGCCCGGACAGGGGAGTATGAGCAGTTCTTC. This translates into CSARTGEYEQFF.

This clonotype was detected a few times. The chain is built from TRBV5-1 and TRBJ2-1; 8 bases are shared with TRBD2. In germline, CDR1 is SGHRS, CDR2 YFSETQ. CDR3 length equals 17 residues. V gave up 0 bases and J gave up 3 bases; unmatched junction bases: 8. CDR3 protein: CASSLAGGAGDYNEQFF. In nucleotides, the CDR3 is TGCGCCAGCAGCTTGGCGGGCGGAGCGGGGGACTACAATGAGCAGTTCTTC.

The V gene is TRBV4-1, the J gene TRBJ2-2; 9 positions agree with TRBD1. Germline V gene sequence: CDR1 MGHRA, CDR2 YSYEKL. V gave up 0 bases and J gave up 7 bases; unmatched junction bases: 3. The CDR3 is 15 residues long. The CDR3 loop is CASSQDRQGVGELFF. CDR3 nucleotide sequence: TGCGCCAGCAGCCAAGATAGACAGGGGGTCGGGGAGCTGTTTTTT.

Only a few counts were recorded for this clonotype. The rearrangement joins TRBV5-6 to TRBJ1-5; no definite D call. Looked up from germline, CDR1 is SGHDT and CDR2 is YYEEEE. The germline V and J ends were trimmed by 0 bases and 12 bases, with 16 bases remaining between them. The CDR3 has 14 amino acids. Here the CDR3 reads CASSLEGRVDIQHF. The CDR3 DNA is TGTGCCAGCAGCTTGGAGGGTAGGGTAGACATCCAGCATTTT.

The table lists this clonotype with a few counts. This chain joins TRBV7-6 and TRBJ2-1, with a possible D match to TRBD1 (6 bases). The V gene's germline CDR1 is SGHVS and CDR2 FNYEAQ. This CDR3 is built from 15 residues. V was cut by 1 base and J by 8 bases, with 15 bases left in between. The CDR3 here is CASSLGSFRGDEQFF. CDR3 bases: TGTGCCAGCAGCTTAGGATCTTTCAGGGGTGATGAGCAGTTCTTC.

The gene calls are TRBV7-9 and TRBJ2-1; weak D call: TRBD2 (6 bases). Germline V gene data show CDR1 as SEHNR and CDR2 as FQNEAQ (reference sequence). The V end lost 5 bases, the J end lost 10 bases, and 12 bases lay between the germline ends. This CDR3 spans 12 amino acids. The CDR3 loop reads CASSIGREEQFF. CDR3 sequence (DNA): TGTGCCAGCAGCATCGGCCGGGAGGAGCAGTTCTTC.

This clonotype was found many times. The V and J genes are TRBV11-2 and TRBJ2-1, with TRBD2 matching 8 bases. Germline CDR1 is SGHAT and CDR2 is FQNNGV. This CDR3 has 15 residues. Trimming took 5 bases from V and 0 from J; bases not matched to a gene: 3. Written as DNA, the CDR3 is TGTGCCAGCAGCCCCAGCGGGAGCTCCTACAATGAGCAGTTCTTC. This sequence encodes CASSPSGSSYNEQFF. The variable domain in full, completed from reference TRBV11-2 and TRBJ2-1, reads EAGVAQSPRYKIIEKRQSVAFWCNPISGHATLYWYQQILGQGPKLLIQFQNNGVVDDSQLPKDRFSAERLKGVDSTLKIQPAKLEDSAVYLCASSPSGSSYNEQFFGPGTRLTVL.

The V gene is TRBV6-1, the J gene TRBJ2-3; 10 positions match TRBD2. V lost 6 bases and J lost 4; bases outside the gene matches: 7. This CDR3 has 15 amino acids. Germline CDR1 reads MNHNS; CDR2 reads SASEGT. DNA of the CDR3: TGTGCCAGCAGCCAACTAGCGGGGAAGGCAGATACGCAGTATTTT. This codes for CASSQLAGKADTQYF.

This clonotype was picked up a small number of times. The gene calls are TRBV5-1 and TRBJ2-5; D is possibly TRBD2 (6 bases). Germline CDR1 is SGHRS and CDR2 is YFSETQ. The CDR3 extends over 18 amino acids. The germline V and J ends were trimmed by 4 bases and 7 bases, with 29 bases remaining between them. As DNA, the CDR3 is TGCGCCAGCAGCCCCCCTAGTACTCAAGGGGACTTTCTAGGGACCCAGTACTTC. Translated: CASSPPSTQGDFLGTQYF. The variable domain in full, with the rest retrieved from reference TRBV5-1 and TRBJ2-5, is KAGVTQTPRYLIKTRGQQVTLSCSPISGHRSVSWYQQTPGQGLQFLFEYFSETQRNKGNFPGRFSGRQFSNSRSEMNVSTLELGDSALYLCASSPPSTQGDFLGTQYFGPGTRLLVL.

This chain uses TRBV2 with TRBJ2-2; the D gene is possibly TRBD1 (5 bases). Trimming took off 9 bases at V and 6 bases at J, with 20 bases between the two ends. The germline V gene encodes CDR1 SNHLY and CDR2 FYNNEI. CDR3 size: 15 residues. CDR3 nucleotides: TGTGCCAGTCACTTGGACACGCGACCTTCCGGGGAGCTGTTTTTT. The encoded protein is CASHLDTRPSGELFF.

Only a few counts were recorded for this clonotype. The chain uses TRBV5-1 and TRBJ1-6; TRBD1 matches at 11 bases. Germline V lookup: CDR1 SGHRS, CDR2 YFSETQ. The CDR3 extends over 15 amino acids. V shed 4 bases, J shed 8 bases, and the junction held 5 bases outside the gene matches. CDR3: CASSPGTGGYSPLHF. As DNA, the CDR3 is TGCGCCAGCAGCCCCGGGACAGGGGGTTATTCACCCCTCCACTTT.

The CDR3 DNA follows: TGTGCCAGTAGTCGACAGAGCGATGAGCAGTTCTTC. Translation: CASSRQSDEQFF. The gene calls are TRBV19 and TRBJ2-1; D may be TRBD1 (5 bases). Germline V lookup: CDR1 LNHDA, CDR2 SQIVND (reference sequence). The germline V and J ends were trimmed by 5 bases and 8 bases, with 10 bases remaining between them. There are 12 residues in the CDR3.

The chain is built from TRBV7-9 and TRBJ2-3; 9 bases match TRBD2. Germline V lookup: CDR1 SEHNR, CDR2 FQNEAQ (reference sequence). V shed 3 bases, J shed 3 bases, and the junction held 7 bases outside the gene matches. The CDR3 loop spans 16 amino acids. CDR3: CASSFPPLAGTDTQYF. The CDR3 nucleotides are TGTGCCAGCAGCTTTCCCCCGCTAGCGGGGACAGATACGCAGTATTTT.

This clonotype was detected a few times. The chain recombines TRBV7-6 with TRBJ2-1, with 10 positions matching TRBD2. Germline assignment: CDR1 SGHVS and CDR2 FNYEAQ. The J segment lost 5 bases and the V segment lost 3 bases, leaving 13 bases of the junction unmatched. This CDR3 spans 18 amino acids. The CDR3 loop reads CASSLPLLSSGGHNEQFF. CDR3 DNA sequence: TGTGCCAGCAGCTTGCCGCTGCTGTCTAGCGGGGGACACAATGAGCAGTTCTTC.

By share of the sample, this clonotype is medium-sized. The chain has TRBV6-2 or TRBV6-3 and TRBJ2-7, with D possibly being TRBD1 (6 bases). This CDR3 comprises 14 residues. Germline V CDR1 and CDR2: MNHEY, SVGEGT. Trimming took 5 bases from V and 1 from J, leaving 12 bases between them. CDR3 nucleotide sequence: TGTGCCAGCAGTCTGCCGGACAGTTCCTACGAGCAGTACTTC. Residues: CASSLPDSSYEQYF.

CDR3 region: CASSYRSGRAHEQYF. CDR3 coding DNA: TGTGCCAGCAGTTACCGGAGCGGGAGGGCCCACGAGCAGTACTTC. The chain has TRBV6-5 and TRBJ2-7; 10 bases map to TRBD2. The CDR3 loop spans 15 amino acids. Unmatched junction bases numbered 6, after V lost 2 bases and J lost 5 bases. The germline V gene encodes CDR1 MNHEY and CDR2 SVGAGI.

This clonotype showed up just a few times. The chain has TRBV7-8 and TRBJ2-7; TRBD2 is a possible D gene (6 bases). V was trimmed by 11 bases and J by 5 bases, leaving 16 bases between them. Germline V gene lookup returns CDR1 SGHVS and CDR2 FQNEAQ. The CDR3 totals 12 residues. The CDR3 DNA reads as TGTGCCGGCTCGCCGGGAGAGGACGAGCAGTACTTC. This sequence encodes CAGSPGEDEQYF.

This clonotype was seen only a few times. The chain carries TRBV12-3 or TRBV12-4 and TRBJ2-1; TRBD2 aligns across 10 bases. The CDR3 is 14 residues long. With 3 bases clipped from V and 5 bases from J, the junction kept 1 base outside the gene matches. CDR3 sequence: CASSFGLADNEQFF. The CDR3 bases are TGTGCCAGCAGTTTTGGACTAGCGGACAATGAGCAGTTCTTC.

This clonotype was seen only a few times. The chain combines TRBV20-1 with TRBJ2-1; D not certain. Deletions cut 2 bases from V and 2 bases from J, with 13 bases between. Per germline, CDR1 DFQATT and CDR2 SNEGSKA (reference sequence). The CDR3 is 15 residues long. The CDR3 bases are TGCAGTGCTAGATCCACCATCAGTACCTACAATGAGCAGTTCTTC. This encodes CSARSTISTYNEQFF.

The chain links TRBV29-1 to TRBJ2-3; D is perhaps TRBD1 (6 bases). This CDR3 has 14 residues. The V gene's germline CDR1 is SQVTM and CDR2 ANQGSEA. Trimming took off 3 bases at V and 3 bases at J, with 13 bases between the two ends. CDR3 residues: CSVDRGVRTDTQYF. The CDR3 DNA is TGCAGCGTTGACAGGGGAGTTAGGACAGATACGCAGTATTTT.

Only a few counts were recorded for this clonotype. The CDR3 is CASRFLAGGPYEQYF. In DNA, the CDR3 is TGCGCCAGCAGATTTCTAGCGGGGGGGCCCTACGAGCAGTACTTC. V gene TRBV5-1 combines with J gene TRBJ2-7, with TRBD2 matching 12 bases. CDR3 length: 15 residues. The V segment lost 5 bases and the J segment 2 bases; nucleotides outside the gene matches: 5. Germline assignment: CDR1 SGHRS and CDR2 YFSETQ.

CDR3 protein: CASSQGGAEQYF. The CDR3 nucleotides read TGTGCCAGCAGCCAAGGGGGGGCCGAGCAGTACTTC. The chain couples TRBV4-2 to TRBJ2-7; tentatively, D is TRBD1 or TRBD2 (6 bases each). The germline V and J ends were trimmed by 1 base and 6 bases, with 7 bases remaining between them. Germline CDR1 is LGHNA and CDR2 is YNFKEQ. The CDR3 has 12 residues.